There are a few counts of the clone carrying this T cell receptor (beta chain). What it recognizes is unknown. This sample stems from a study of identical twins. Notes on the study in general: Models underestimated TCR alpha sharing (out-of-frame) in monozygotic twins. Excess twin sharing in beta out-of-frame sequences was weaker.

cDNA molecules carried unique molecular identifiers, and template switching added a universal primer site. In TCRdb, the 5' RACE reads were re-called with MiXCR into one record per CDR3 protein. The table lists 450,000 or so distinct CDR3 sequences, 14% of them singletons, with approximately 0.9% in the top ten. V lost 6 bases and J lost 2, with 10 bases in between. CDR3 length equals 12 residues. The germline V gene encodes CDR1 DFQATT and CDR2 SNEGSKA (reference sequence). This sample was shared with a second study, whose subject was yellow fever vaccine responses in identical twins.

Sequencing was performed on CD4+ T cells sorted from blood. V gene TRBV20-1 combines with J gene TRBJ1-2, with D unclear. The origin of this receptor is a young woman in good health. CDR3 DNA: TGCAGTGCGATGCGAGCAAACTATGGCTACACCTTC. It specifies CSAMRANYGYTF.